Sequencing of this T cell receptor (beta chain) was carried out in a study of blood T cell repertoires in COVID-19. Per the original methods: How many nucleated cells were present was estimated from reference gene primer amplification. Clones were sequenced by immunoSEQ multiplex PCR, and TCRdb holds only the in-frame ones, with some missing. D and trimming come from the DNA, and the V and J calls and clone size come from that table. There are 110,000 or so clones in the sample; about four fifths occur only once, and more than 30% lies in the top ten. Germline values: CDR1 SGHTA, CDR2 FQGNSA. The V gene end was trimmed by 3 bases and the J gene end by 5 bases; junction bases not matched to a gene: 10. There are 17 residues in the CDR3.

The chain uses TRBV7-2 and TRBJ1-2, with 12 bases aligning to TRBD1. The sample was peripheral blood. The TCR originated in a man older than 75 with acute or convalescent COVID-19. CDR3 sequence (DNA): TGTGCCAGCAGCTTGCGGGGGCCGGGACAGGGGGCTTATGGCTACACCTTC. Translating gives CASSLRGPGQGAYGYTF. Based on the CDR3 plus reference TRBV7-2 and TRBJ1-2, the full variable domain is GAGVSQSPSNKVTEKGKDVELRCDPISGHTALYWYRQSLGQGLEFLIYFQGNSAPDKSGLPSDRFSAERTGGSVSTLTIQRTQQEDSAVYLCASSLRGPGQGAYGYTFGSGTRLTVV.